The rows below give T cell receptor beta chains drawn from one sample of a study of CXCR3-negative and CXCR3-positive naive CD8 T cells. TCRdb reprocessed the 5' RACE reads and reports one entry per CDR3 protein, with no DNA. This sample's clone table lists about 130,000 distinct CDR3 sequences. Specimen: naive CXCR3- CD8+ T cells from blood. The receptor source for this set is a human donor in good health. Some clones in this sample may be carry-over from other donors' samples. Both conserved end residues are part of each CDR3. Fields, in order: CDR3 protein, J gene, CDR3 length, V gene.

CATSRGWGRGTNIQYF,TRBJ2-4,16,TRBV15
CASWDREVLEQYF,TRBJ2-7,13,TRBV10-3
CSGGDRTRSQETQYF,TRBJ2-5,15,TRBV29-1
CSVEGVGAPYNEQFF,TRBJ2-1,15,TRBV29-1
CASSYRDREDVDGYTF,TRBJ1-2,16,TRBV4-3
CASSLGQGLTYEQYF,TRBJ2-7,15,TRBV12-3/TRBV12-4
CAILPGQAFGEQFF,TRBJ2-1,14,TRBV7-9
CASSPDINYEQYF,TRBJ2-7,13,TRBV9
CSVRALGLAGGNTGELFF,TRBJ2-2,18,TRBV29-1
CASSRVDSSYNEQFF,TRBJ2-1,15,TRBV4-2
CASSPESGAAEYEQYF,TRBJ2-7,16,TRBV14
CASSPPRRGWETQYF,TRBJ2-5,15,TRBV23-1
CASLGESYEQYF,TRBJ2-7,12,TRBV10-2
CSVFKRRTSGRSGELFF,TRBJ2-2,17,TRBV29-1
CASTLYRGAGELFF,TRBJ2-2,14,TRBV28
CASSPGLLRANEQFF,TRBJ2-1,15,TRBV4-1
CASSSSRDQYTEAFF,TRBJ1-1,15,TRBV7-3